Shown below are 26 T cell receptor beta chains from a single sample sequenced in a study of Graves' ophthalmopathy and Graves' hyperthyroidism. The TCR beta CDR3 regions underwent amplification from RNA transcripts. Amplification began with first-round RT-PCR using HTBI primers, then second-round multiplex PCR was performed. TCRdb itself ran the multiplex PCR reads through MiXCR, one entry per CDR3 protein. The repertoire holds around 1.1 million distinct CDR3 sequences, with approximately 35% as singletons. Sequences were obtained from peripheral blood or thyroid tissue (not recorded which). The receptors were sampled from an adult man with Graves' hyperthyroidism.

Notes on this clonotype: A much larger clone differs from this one at a single base, so this may be a read error. The rearrangement links TRBV7-2 to TRBJ2-7, with D maybe TRBD2 (6 bases). The V and J ends lost 4 bases and 2 bases respectively, with 12 bases between them. Germline V gives CDR1 SGHTA, CDR2 FQGNSA. The CDR3 consists of 14 residues. CDR3 in DNA: TGTGCCAGCAGCTCTACCGGGAGTACCTACGAGCAGTACTTC. As protein: CASSSTGSTYEQYF.

This clonotype was picked up one time. This chain uses TRBV6-5 with TRBJ1-1; 8 bases match TRBD1. Germline CDR1 MNHEY, CDR2 SVGAGI. J lost 5 bases, V lost 5 bases, and 13 bases had no gene match. This CDR3 spans 16 amino acids. CDR3 loop: CASSTDAGGRGTEAFF. The DNA for the CDR3 is TGTGCCAGCAGTACGGATGCAGGGGGCAGGGGAACTGAAGCTTTCTTT.

The genes are TRBV6-6 and TRBJ1-5, with D perhaps TRBD1 (6 bases). Germline assignment: CDR1 MNHNY and CDR2 SVGAGI (reference sequence). The CDR3 consists of 14 residues. Trimming left V 5 bases short and J 4 bases short, with 12 bases between. Here the CDR3 reads CASSGQQGNQPQHF. The DNA of the CDR3 is TGTGCCAGCAGTGGCCAACAGGGAAATCAGCCCCAGCATTTT.

This clonotype appeared many times. This rearrangement joins TRBV28 to TRBJ1-2; D is unresolved. Germline CDR1 reads MDHEN; CDR2 reads SYDVKM. V shed 10 bases and J shed 4 bases, with 10 bases lying between them. The CDR3 is 11 residues long. The CDR3 region has the DNA TGTGCCATCGCAGTGACCTATGGCTACACCTTC. Amino acid sequence: CAIAVTYGYTF.

The table lists this clonotype with many counts. The V and J genes are TRBV7-2 and TRBJ1-2; D gene unclear. CDR3 length equals 14 residues. CDR1 and CDR2 (germline): SGHTA, FQGNSA. The germline V and J ends were trimmed by 6 bases and 3 bases, with 14 bases remaining between them. The CDR3 loop is CASSSSRADYGYTF. CDR3 nucleotide sequence: TGTGCCAGCAGTTCAAGCCGGGCGGACTATGGCTACACCTTC.

This clonotype was observed many times. The V gene is TRBV29-1, the J gene TRBJ2-5; TRBD1 aligns across 7 bases. The CDR3 length is 13 residues. Germline V CDR1 and CDR2: SQVTM, ANQGSEA. The trim removed 4 bases at V and 5 bases at J, leaving 7 bases unmatched. The CDR3 DNA sequence: TGCAGCGTTGCTGGCAGGGGGATGGAGACCCAGTACTTC. This translates into CSVAGRGMETQYF.

Worth noting for this clonotype: Possible read error: a much larger clone is one base away. The gene calls are TRBV7-4 and TRBJ1-2; a possible D gene is TRBD1 (6 bases). The length of the CDR3 is 14 residues. From germline, CDR1 is SGHVT and CDR2 SQSDAQ. CDR3 bases: TGTGCCGGCAGCCAAGATGCGGGGGGCGGCGGCTACACCTTC. Translation gives CAGSQDAGGGGYTF.

The table lists this clonotype with many counts. J is TRBJ1-6 and V is TRBV7-9; 8 bases align to TRBD1. With V trimmed by 6 bases and J by 0 bases, 7 bases remained unmatched. The CDR3 length is 17 residues. Per the germline V gene, CDR1 is SEHNR and CDR2 is FQNEAQ (reference sequence). CDR3 coding DNA: TGTGCCAGCAGTGACCGACAGGGGAGCTCCTATAATTCACCCCTCCACTTT. Protein sequence: CASSDRQGSSYNSPLHF.

This clonotype was counted only a few times. V gene TRBV20-1 combines with J gene TRBJ2-2; 12 bases align to TRBD2. Germline CDR1 is DFQATT and CDR2 is SNEGSKA (reference sequence). V lost 0 bases to trimming and J lost 5 bases; unmatched junction nucleotides: 10. The CDR3 length is 18 residues. The CDR3 is CSARDNGLAGGHTGELFF. The CDR3 region has the DNA TGCAGTGCTAGAGATAACGGGCTAGCGGGGGGGCATACCGGGGAGCTGTTTTTT.

The chain links TRBV7-8 to TRBJ1-1; tentatively, D is TRBD1 (6 bases). Germline V gene data show CDR1 as SGHVS and CDR2 as FQNEAQ. V gave up 5 bases and J gave up 10 bases, with 20 bases separating them. This CDR3 is built from 14 residues. The CDR3 protein is CASSQGGGFQGAFF. The CDR3 DNA sequence: TGTGCCAGCAGCCAAGGGGGAGGGTTCCAAGGAGCTTTCTTT.

This clonotype was counted many times. The chain couples TRBV12-3 or TRBV12-4 to TRBJ1-2, with no clear D. Trimming pared 6 bases from V and 4 bases from J, leaving 9 bases between. The CDR3 covers 12 residues. CDR3 in DNA: TGTGCCAGCAGCCCAGATCCCTATGGCTACACCTTC. Its translation: CASSPDPYGYTF.

The chain recombines TRBV29-1 with TRBJ1-2; D may be TRBD1 (5 bases). The CDR3 loop spans 12 amino acids. Looked up from germline, CDR1 is SQVTM and CDR2 is ANQGSEA. V was trimmed by 8 bases and J by 4 bases, leaving 14 bases between them. The CDR3 is CSSQQDSYGYTF. The CDR3 nucleotides read TGCAGCTCACAACAGGATTCCTATGGCTACACCTTC.

V and J are TRBV5-1 and TRBJ1-4, with D perhaps matching TRBD1 (6 bases). This CDR3 is 15 amino acids long. V lost 0 bases, J lost 4 bases, and 10 bases lay in between. Germline values: CDR1 SGHRS, CDR2 YFSETQ. The CDR3 DNA sequence: TGCGCCAGCAGCTTGGAGGACAGCCGTAATGAAAAACTGTTTTTT. It encodes CASSLEDSRNEKLFF.

This clonotype was picked up a small number of times. The chain has TRBV7-9 and TRBJ2-5; a possible D gene is TRBD1 (5 bases). Germline CDR1 is SEHNR and CDR2 is FQNEAQ (reference sequence). V shed 5 bases and J shed 1 base, with 14 bases lying between them. The CDR3 totals 15 residues. The CDR3 here is CASSLGVGRQETQYF. CDR3 in DNA: TGTGCCAGCAGCCTCGGAGTGGGGCGCCAAGAGACCCAGTACTTC.

The J gene is TRBJ1-3, the V gene TRBV4-1; D uncertain. The CDR3 sequence is 12 residues long. The V and J ends lost 0 bases and 4 bases respectively, with 1 base between them. Looked up from germline, CDR1 is MGHRA and CDR2 is YSYEKL. The CDR3 DNA sequence: TGCGCCAGCAGCCAAGAAGGAAACACCATATATTTT. Residues: CASSQEGNTIYF.

The rearrangement uses TRBV30 and TRBJ1-1; D might be TRBD1 (6 bases). With 4 bases removed from V and 3 bases from J, the gap between germline ends came to 12 bases. The CDR3 sequence is 13 residues long. Germline V gene lookup returns CDR1 GTSNPN and CDR2 SVGIG (reference sequence). The CDR3 spells CAWTLTGDTEAFF. The CDR3 DNA reads TGTGCCTGGACCCTGACAGGCGACACTGAAGCTTTCTTT.

Only one count was recorded for this clonotype. The junction and the germline gene differ at one end; a read error may be behind it. This sequence joins TRBV15 and TRBJ2-7; perhaps TRBD1 as D (6 bases). From germline, CDR1 is LNHNV and CDR2 YYDKDF (reference sequence). This CDR3 spans 14 amino acids. The CDR3 reads CASSPRTVTYGQYF. DNA of the CDR3: TGTGCCAGCAGTCCTCGGACAGTAACCTACGGGCAGTACTTC.

The CDR3 sequence is CAISTGLSNQPQHF. In DNA, the CDR3 is TGTGCCATCAGTACAGGGTTGAGCAATCAGCCCCAGCATTTT. V is TRBV10-3 and J is TRBJ1-5; TRBD1 is a possible D gene (6 bases). With 5 bases removed from V and 1 base from J, the gap between germline ends came to 9 bases. The CDR3 spans 14 residues. From germline, CDR1 is ENHRY and CDR2 SYGVKD.

This clonotype was detected many times. The chain is built from TRBV20-1 and TRBJ2-5; TRBD2 might be the D (5 bases). This CDR3 is 17 amino acids long. Germline CDR1 DFQATT, CDR2 SNEGSKA (reference sequence). V was pared by 6 bases and J by 9 bases, with 32 bases between. The CDR3 here is CSAPGGERPNPREAQYF. The CDR3 DNA reads TGCAGTGCGCCTGGTGGGGAGCGCCCTAACCCAAGAGAAGCCCAGTACTTC.

The chain carries TRBV2 and TRBJ1-2, with D perhaps matching TRBD1 (6 bases). The CDR3 is 14 residues long. The germline gives CDR1 SNHLY, CDR2 FYNNEI. Trimming removed 5 bases at V and 8 bases at J, with 18 bases between. The CDR3 here is CASSPYVGGEGYTF. As DNA, the CDR3 is TGTGCCAGCAGTCCATATGTTGGGGGCGAAGGCTACACCTTC.

This chain links TRBV9 with TRBJ1-4; D unclear. The CDR3 is 13 amino acids. Germline V gives CDR1 SGDLS, CDR2 YYNGEE. V was cut by 3 bases and J by 10 bases, with 13 bases left in between. CDR3 bases: TGTGCCAGCAGCGCGGAGGTGGGGAGAAAACTGTTTTTT. Translation: CASSAEVGRKLFF.

Points on this clonotype: A much larger clone is a single base away; this may be a read error. V and J are TRBV11-2 and TRBJ1-5, with 11 bases matching TRBD1. The CDR3 extends over 14 amino acids. CDR1 and CDR2 (germline): SGHAT, FQNNGV. CDR3 DNA: TGTGCCGGCAGCCGGACAGGGGGCGTCCAGCCCCAGCATTTT. It codes for CAGSRTGGVQPQHF.

A remark on this clonotype: It may be a read error: a sequence one base away is much more abundant. The V and J genes are TRBV5-5 and TRBJ1-2; tentatively, D is TRBD1 (5 bases). The CDR3 is 16 residues long. Germline assignment: CDR1 SGHKS and CDR2 YYEKEE (reference sequence). The CDR3 DNA reads TGTGCCAGCAGTTGGGTTGGGGCAATCGGTACCCAGGGCTACGCCTTC. Amino acids: CASSWVGAIGTQGYAF.

As DNA, the CDR3 is TGTGCCAGCAGCCAAAGGGGACTAGGAGAAGAGACCCAGTACTTC. Its translation: CASSQRGLGEETQYF. The chain has TRBV14 and TRBJ2-5, with TRBD2 matching over 8 bases. Germline CDR1 and CDR2: SGHDN and FVKESK. The J segment lost 3 bases and the V segment lost 2 bases, leaving 5 bases of the junction unmatched. The CDR3 spans 15 residues.

The chain has TRBV7-2 and TRBJ2-3; TRBD1 is a possible D gene (5 bases). This CDR3 contains 16 residues. The V end was cut by 3 bases, the J end by 3 bases, with 16 bases between. The germline V gene has CDR1 SGHTA and CDR2 FQGNSA. The CDR3 DNA reads TGTGCCAGCAGCTTGGGGCAGACCGAGAGAACAGATACGCAGTATTTT. Residues: CASSLGQTERTDTQYF.

In this sample, this clonotype turned up many times. The chain joins TRBV4-3 to TRBJ2-7, with D maybe TRBD2 (5 bases). The CDR3 consists of 13 residues. Germline CDR1 reads LGHNA; CDR2 reads YSLEER. V was shortened by 3 bases and J by 7 bases, with 13 bases between the two germline ends. This CDR3 is CASSQDFFGEQYF. Here the CDR3 DNA reads TGCGCCAGCAGCCAGGACTTCTTTGGGGAGCAGTACTTC.